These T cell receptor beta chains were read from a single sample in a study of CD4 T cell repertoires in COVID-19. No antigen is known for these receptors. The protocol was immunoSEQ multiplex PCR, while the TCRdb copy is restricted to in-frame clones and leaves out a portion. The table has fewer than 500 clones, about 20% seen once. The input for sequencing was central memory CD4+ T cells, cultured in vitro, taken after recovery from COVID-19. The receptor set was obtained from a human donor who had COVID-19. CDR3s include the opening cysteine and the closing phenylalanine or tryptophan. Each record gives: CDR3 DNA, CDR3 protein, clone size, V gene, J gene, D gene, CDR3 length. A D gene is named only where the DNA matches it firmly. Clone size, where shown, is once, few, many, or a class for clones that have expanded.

DNA: TGTGCCAGCAGCGTAGTGGGACAGGGGCCAGGAAACACCATATATTTT
CDR3: CASSVVGQGPGNTIYF
size: large
V: TRBV9
J: TRBJ1-3
D: TRBD1
length: 16

DNA: TGTGCCAGCAGCACCCGGGGGCGGGGAGATACGCAGTATTTT
CDR3: CASSTRGRGDTQYF
size: medium-sized
V: TRBV11-2
J: TRBJ2-3
D: -
length: 14

DNA: TGCGCCAGCAGCTTATACTCTGGGGCCAACGTCCTGACTTTC
CDR3: CASSLYSGANVLTF
size: -
V: TRBV5-1
J: TRBJ2-6
D: -
length: 14

DNA: TGTGCTAGCAGCCCAGGGGTTGGGGACCAAGAGACCCAGTACTTC
CDR3: CASSPGVGDQETQYF
size: hyperexpanded
V: TRBV7-7
J: TRBJ2-5
D: -
length: 15

DNA: TGTGCCAGCAGGATAGGGAACGGCTACAATGAGCAGTTCTTC
CDR3: CASRIGNGYNEQFF
size: medium-sized
V: TRBV25-1
J: TRBJ2-1
D: -
length: 14

DNA: TGTGCCAGCAGAAGCCCCAGCTCTGGGGCCAACGTCCTGACTTTC
CDR3: CASRSPSSGANVLTF
size: -
V: TRBV27
J: TRBJ2-6
D: -
length: 15

DNA: TGTGCCAGCAGCTTGGGGGGCGGCTTGTCAGATACGCAGTATTTT
CDR3: CASSLGGGLSDTQYF
size: -
V: TRBV7-3
J: TRBJ2-3
D: -
length: 15

DNA: TGTGCCAGCAGCTTATTGCGGGAAGCAGGGGGCTACACCTTC
CDR3: CASSLLREAGGYTF
size: large
V: TRBV7-8
J: TRBJ1-2
D: -
length: 14

DNA: TGCGCCAGCAGCTTGGTTCGGACCGCTAGCACAGATACGCAGTATTTT
CDR3: CASSLVRTASTDTQYF
size: few
V: TRBV5-1
J: TRBJ2-3
D: -
length: 16

DNA: TGCGCCAGCAGCCAGTACCAGGACAGGGGGTCGAAGGGCTACACCTTC
CDR3: CASSQYQDRGSKGYTF
size: large
V: TRBV4-1
J: TRBJ1-2
D: TRBD1
length: 16

DNA: TGTGCCAGCATGCCAGGGGGGCGGGGATCCTACAATGAGCAGTTCTTC
CDR3: CASMPGGRGSYNEQFF
size: large
V: TRBV7-2
J: TRBJ2-1
D: -
length: 16

DNA: TGTGCCAGCAGCTCAGGGGACAGGGGATCAGAGACCCAGTACTTC
CDR3: CASSSGDRGSETQYF
size: -
V: TRBV7-6
J: TRBJ2-5
D: TRBD1
length: 15

DNA: TGTGCCAGCAGCCGGGACAGGGAAATTGTGGGCTACACCTTC
CDR3: CASSRDREIVGYTF
size: medium-sized
V: TRBV7-9
J: TRBJ1-2
D: TRBD1
length: 14

DNA: TGTGCCAGCAGTCCCGCTGGCCCCGACAGGAATGAAGCTTTCTTT
CDR3: CASSPAGPDRNEAFF
size: -
V: TRBV6-6
J: TRBJ1-1
D: -
length: 15

DNA: TGTGCCAGTAGTATATCCCCAGGGCTTGGTACGCAGTATTTT
CDR3: CASSISPGLGTQYF
size: medium-sized
V: TRBV19
J: TRBJ2-3
D: -
length: 14

DNA: TGTGCCAGCAGCATCGACAGGGCTGGAAAACTGTTTTTT
CDR3: CASSIDRAGKLFF
size: few
V: TRBV7-3
J: TRBJ1-4
D: TRBD1
length: 13

DNA: TGTGCCAGCTCACCTCTCGGGGAGGATCGTCGATACGAGCAGTACTTC
CDR3: CASSPLGEDRRYEQYF
size: medium-sized
V: TRBV18
J: TRBJ2-7
D: -
length: 16

DNA: TGTGCCAGCAGCTCCCAACCCGGGACAGGCGGAAACACCATATATTTT
CDR3: CASSSQPGTGGNTIYF
size: few
V: TRBV7-2
J: TRBJ1-3
D: TRBD1
length: 16

DNA: TGTGCCAGCAGTCATAACAGGGGGTCCGGCGGATATGGCTACACCTTC
CDR3: CASSHNRGSGGYGYTF
size: few
V: TRBV28
J: TRBJ1-2
D: TRBD1
length: 16

DNA: TGTGCCAGCTCAGAGGGGACAAAAACTAATGAAAAACTGTTTTTT
CDR3: CASSEGTKTNEKLFF
size: hyperexpanded
V: TRBV18
J: TRBJ1-4
D: -
length: 15

DNA: TGTGCCTGGAGGAGGGAGGGTACTAGCAATCAGCCCCAGCATTTT
CDR3: CAWRREGTSNQPQHF
size: few
V: TRBV30
J: TRBJ1-5
D: -
length: 15

DNA: TGTGCCAGCAAAAAGGGAGCAGCGGATTCGGAGACCCAGTACTTC
CDR3: CASKKGAADSETQYF
size: few
V: TRBV18
J: TRBJ2-5
D: -
length: 15

DNA: TGTGCCAGCAGCTTGACCAGGGGGCTGGCGGACACCATATATTTT
CDR3: CASSLTRGLADTIYF
size: few
V: TRBV11-2
J: TRBJ1-3
D: TRBD1
length: 15

DNA: TGTGCCAGCAGCATTACAGGGGGCTTAGAGACCCAGTACTTC
CDR3: CASSITGGLETQYF
size: few
V: TRBV11-1
J: TRBJ2-5
D: TRBD1
length: 14

DNA: TGTGCCAGCAGCGGGAGCGGGGGGTTGATCGGGGAGCTGTTTTTT
CDR3: CASSGSGGLIGELFF
size: -
V: TRBV5-5
J: TRBJ2-2
D: TRBD2
length: 15

DNA: TGTGCCAGCACCGATGAGGTCCGAGCTTTCTTT
CDR3: CASTDEVRAFF
size: medium-sized
V: TRBV6-5
J: TRBJ1-1
D: -
length: 11

DNA: TGTGCCAGCAGCGTATCCGTCAGGGGGAAGTATCGCGATGGCTACACCTTC
CDR3: CASSVSVRGKYRDGYTF
size: -
V: TRBV9
J: TRBJ1-2
D: TRBD1
length: 17

DNA: TGTGCCAGCAGCCGCGACAGGGAAGGCATTCAGTACTTC
CDR3: CASSRDREGIQYF
size: few
V: TRBV11-3
J: TRBJ2-4
D: TRBD1
length: 13

DNA: TGCGCCAGCAGCCAAAAGACTTGGGGTGGTTCACCCCTCCACTTT
CDR3: CASSQKTWGGSPLHF
size: medium-sized
V: TRBV4-3
J: TRBJ1-6
D: -
length: 15

DNA: TGTGCCAGCAGTGGGGGGGACTATGGCTACACCTTC
CDR3: CASSGGDYGYTF
size: once
V: TRBV5-4
J: TRBJ1-2
D: -
length: 12

DNA: TGTGCCAGTAACAGTTTACAAGGGCTCCACGAGCAGTACTTC
CDR3: CASNSLQGLHEQYF
size: medium-sized
V: TRBV19
J: TRBJ2-7
D: -
length: 14

DNA: TGCGCCAGCCCGGACAGGAGCTCCTATAATTCACCCCTCCACTTT
CDR3: CASPDRSSYNSPLHF
size: large
V: TRBV10-1
J: TRBJ1-6
D: TRBD1
length: 15

DNA: TGTGTCAGCTCGGGCGGGAGGAGCTCCTACGAGCAGTACTTC
CDR3: CVSSGGRSSYEQYF
size: -
V: TRBV2
J: TRBJ2-7
D: TRBD2
length: 14

DNA: TGCGCCAGCAGCCAAGAGAAGGGTGGACAGTTAAACATTCAGTACTTC
CDR3: CASSQEKGGQLNIQYF
size: large
V: TRBV4-3
J: TRBJ2-4
D: -
length: 16

DNA: TGTGCCAGCACACGCAGGGTAACTAATGAAAAACTGTTTTTT
CDR3: CASTRRVTNEKLFF
size: -
V: TRBV3-1/TRBV3-2
J: TRBJ1-4
D: -
length: 14

DNA: TGCGCCAGCAGCCAGAGGGAGACCCAGTACTTC
CDR3: CASSQRETQYF
size: large
V: TRBV4-1
J: TRBJ2-5
D: -
length: 11

DNA: TGTGCCAGCAGGGAAGGGACCGCGAATGGAAACACCATATATTTT
CDR3: CASREGTANGNTIYF
size: large
V: TRBV2
J: TRBJ1-3
D: -
length: 15

DNA: TGTGCCAGCAGTTACTCGGGCCTGCGTTCGACCGGGGAGCTGTTTTTT
CDR3: CASSYSGLRSTGELFF
size: large
V: TRBV6-5
J: TRBJ2-2
D: -
length: 16

DNA: TGTGCCAGCAGCTCCATGGGGGGGCAAGAGACCCAGTACTTC
CDR3: CASSSMGGQETQYF
size: few
V: TRBV7-2
J: TRBJ2-5
D: TRBD2
length: 14

DNA: TGTGCCAGCTCCCGAGGGGGGGAAAACTATGGCTACACCTTC
CDR3: CASSRGGENYGYTF
size: hyperexpanded
V: TRBV5-4
J: TRBJ1-2
D: -
length: 14

DNA: TGTGCCAGCAGCGTAGGGGGACCCATCACCGGGGAGCTGTTTTTT
CDR3: CASSVGGPITGELFF
size: medium-sized
V: TRBV9
J: TRBJ2-2
D: -
length: 15

DNA: TGTGCCAGCAGTCTTAAATCGACAGGGGGGGGATGGTGTGAAAAACTGTTTTTT
CDR3: CASSLKSTGGGWCEKLFF
size: -
V: TRBV27
J: TRBJ1-4
D: TRBD1
length: 18

DNA: TGTGCCAGCAGCCCCCTGGGACAGGGGCCTGGAAACACCATATATTTT
CDR3: CASSPLGQGPGNTIYF
size: large
V: TRBV7-3
J: TRBJ1-3
D: TRBD1
length: 16

DNA: TGTGCCAGCAGCCGGCCCCGGGCCGGGGATGAGCAGTTCTTC
CDR3: CASSRPRAGDEQFF
size: -
V: TRBV7-2
J: TRBJ2-1
D: -
length: 14

DNA: TGTGCCAGCAGTGGGGCCCCGGGTCCACTAAGCAATCAGCCCCAGCATTTT
CDR3: CASSGAPGPLSNQPQHF
size: -
V: TRBV6-1
J: TRBJ1-5
D: -
length: 17

DNA: TGTGCCAGCAGCTTCTGTGGGTTGGGTCAACGACGGGAGACCCAGTACTTC
CDR3: CASSFCGLGQRRETQYF
size: medium-sized
V: TRBV7-7
J: TRBJ2-5
D: -
length: 17

DNA: TGTGCCAGCAGTGAAGAGGGCAGCTCCTACAATGAGCAGTTCTTC
CDR3: CASSEEGSSYNEQFF
size: -
V: TRBV2
J: TRBJ2-1
D: -
length: 15

DNA: TGTGCCAGCAGCTCGGCCGGGACAGCCTCCTACGAGCAGTACTTC
CDR3: CASSSAGTASYEQYF
size: large
V: TRBV5-4
J: TRBJ2-7
D: TRBD1
length: 15

DNA: TGTGCCAGCACTCAAGAGGGGCGGGTTGAAGCTTTCTTT
CDR3: CASTQEGRVEAFF
size: large
V: TRBV2
J: TRBJ1-1
D: -
length: 13

DNA: TGCAGCGCAGGGTCCTCTAACACTGAAGCTTTCTTT
CDR3: CSAGSSNTEAFF
size: -
V: TRBV29-1
J: TRBJ1-1
D: -
length: 12

DNA: TGTGCCAGCAGTCCAGACAGGGGCTCTGGAAACACCATATATTTT
CDR3: CASSPDRGSGNTIYF
size: medium-sized
V: TRBV2
J: TRBJ1-3
D: TRBD1
length: 15

DNA: TGCGCCAGCAAGCCGGGACACCCGTTTCGGAATGAGCAGTTCTTC
CDR3: CASKPGHPFRNEQFF
size: -
V: TRBV5-1
J: TRBJ2-1
D: -
length: 15

DNA: TGCGCCAGCAGCTTACCAGGACTCCCTGGCTACACCTTC
CDR3: CASSLPGLPGYTF
size: medium-sized
V: TRBV5-1
J: TRBJ1-2
D: -
length: 13